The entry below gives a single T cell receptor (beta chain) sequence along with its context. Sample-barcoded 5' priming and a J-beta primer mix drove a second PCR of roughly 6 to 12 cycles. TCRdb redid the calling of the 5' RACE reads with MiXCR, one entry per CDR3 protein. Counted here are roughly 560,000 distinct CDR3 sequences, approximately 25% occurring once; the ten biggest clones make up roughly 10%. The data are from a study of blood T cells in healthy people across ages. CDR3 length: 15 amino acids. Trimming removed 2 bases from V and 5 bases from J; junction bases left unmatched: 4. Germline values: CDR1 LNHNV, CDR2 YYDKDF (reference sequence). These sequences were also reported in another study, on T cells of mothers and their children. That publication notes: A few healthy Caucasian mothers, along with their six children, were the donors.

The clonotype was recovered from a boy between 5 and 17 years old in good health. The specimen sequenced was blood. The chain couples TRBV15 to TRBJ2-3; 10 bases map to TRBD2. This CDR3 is CATSRPSGGKDTQYF. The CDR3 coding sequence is TGTGCCACCAGCAGACCTAGCGGGGGAAAAGATACGCAGTATTTT.